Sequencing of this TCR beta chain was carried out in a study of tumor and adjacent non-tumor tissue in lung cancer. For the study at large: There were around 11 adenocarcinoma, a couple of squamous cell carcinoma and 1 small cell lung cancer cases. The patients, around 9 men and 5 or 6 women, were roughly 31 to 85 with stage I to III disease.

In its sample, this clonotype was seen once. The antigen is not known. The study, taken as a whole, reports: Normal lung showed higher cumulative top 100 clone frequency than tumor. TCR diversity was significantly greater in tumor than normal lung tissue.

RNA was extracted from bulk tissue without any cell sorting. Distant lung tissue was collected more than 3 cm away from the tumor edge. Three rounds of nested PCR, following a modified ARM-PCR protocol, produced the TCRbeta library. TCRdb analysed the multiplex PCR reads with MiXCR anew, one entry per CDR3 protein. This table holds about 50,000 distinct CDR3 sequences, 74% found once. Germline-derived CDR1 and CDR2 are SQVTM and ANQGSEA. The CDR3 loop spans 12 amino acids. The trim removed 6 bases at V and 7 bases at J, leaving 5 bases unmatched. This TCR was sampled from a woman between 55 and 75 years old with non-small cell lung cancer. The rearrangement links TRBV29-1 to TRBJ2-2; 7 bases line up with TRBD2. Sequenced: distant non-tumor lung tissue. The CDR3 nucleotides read TGCAGCGTAATAGCGGGTAGCGGGGAGCTGTTTTTT. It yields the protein CSVIAGSGELFF.